These T cell receptor beta chains were read from a single sample in a study of T cells in Graves' hyperthyroidism and ophthalmopathy. From the multiplex PCR reads, TCRdb called clonotypes with MiXCR, one entry per CDR3 protein. The sample lists about 480,000 distinct CDR3 sequences; about 22% were seen once. Input material: blood. These receptor sequences come from a woman aged 70 to 79 with Graves' ophthalmopathy. Both conserved end residues are part of each CDR3. D genes are given only for firm matches. Clone size, where shown, is once, few, many, or a class for clones that have expanded.

clone_size d_call j_call v_call cdr3_nt cdr3_aa
few . TRBJ2-6 TRBV28 TGTGCCAGCAGTTTTTCGGACTCTGGGGCCAACGTCCTGACTTTC CASSFSDSGANVLTF
. . TRBJ1-5 TRBV20-1 TGCAGTGCCACCGATGTCGTAAAGGGGTGGGGGAATCAGCCCCAGCATTTT CSATDVVKGWGNQPQHF
. . TRBJ2-7 TRBV3-1 TGTGCCAGCAGCCAAGATCAGCGAACCTACGAGCAGTACTTC CASSQDQRTYEQYF
. . TRBJ2-3 TRBV6-1 TGTGCCATCAGTGAGGAGTTGACTAGTTCAGATACGCAGTATTTT CAISEELTSSDTQYF
many . TRBJ2-7 TRBV2 TGTGCCAGCAGTGATTTAATCCCGGTCGAGCAGTACTTC CASSDLIPVEQYF
few TRBD1 TRBJ1-1 TRBV30 TGTGCCTGGGGAAGGAAGGGGGCCTCTGAAGCTTTCTTT CAWGRKGASEAFF
. TRBD2 TRBJ2-7 TRBV7-6 TGTGCCAGCAGCTTTGGCCATGCGCGGGAGGAATACGAGCAGTACTTC CASSFGHAREEYEQYF
. . TRBJ2-5 TRBV27 TGTGCCAGCAGTTTATGGCAGGGTTTGGAGACCCAGTACTTC CASSLWQGLETQYF
. TRBD1 TRBJ1-2 TRBV11-1 TGTGCCAGCAGCTCCGGACAGGGGCGTAACTATGGCTACACCTTC CASSSGQGRNYGYTF
once . TRBJ2-7 TRBV5-4 TGTGCCAGCAGCCTGGACAGCCCGAACGAGCAGTACTTC CASSLDSPNEQYF
. TRBD2 TRBJ2-2 TRBV20-1 TGCAGTGCTGGCGTTCCAGCGGGAAAGACCGGGGAGCTGTTTTTT CSAGVPAGKTGELFF
. TRBD1 TRBJ1-5 TRBV20-1 TGCAGTGCTACCACGGGACAGCACAATCAGCCCCAGCATTTT CSATTGQHNQPQHF
. . TRBJ2-2 TRBV28 TGTGCCAGCAGGAGGGGTCTCAGTCCCGGGGAGCTGTTTTTT CASRRGLSPGELFF
few . TRBJ2-1 TRBV28 TGTGCCAGCAGTCTCCAGGGGGGAGGGCCGGGGTACAATGAGCAGTTCTTC CASSLQGGGPGYNEQFF
many TRBD2 TRBJ2-1 TRBV20-1 TGCAGTGCTAGAGACCCAAGGACTAGCGGGTCACCCTACAATGAGCAGTTCTTC CSARDPRTSGSPYNEQFF
few TRBD1 TRBJ1-1 TRBV27 TGTGCCAGCAGCAATGGACAGGGAGAAGCTTTCTTT CASSNGQGEAFF
many . TRBJ1-5 TRBV20-1 TGCAGTGCTAGACCCCTCAGGGACCGCAATCAGCCCCAGCATTTT CSARPLRDRNQPQHF
. . TRBJ2-5 TRBV2 TGTGCCAGCAGTGTCGGGGTAGCAGGGACCCAGTACTTC CASSVGVAGTQYF
few TRBD2 TRBJ2-5 TRBV3-1 TGTGCCAGCAGCCACCCCCTAGCGGGAGCACCGGTTATTAGAGAGACCCAGTACTTC CASSHPLAGAPVIRETQYF
. . TRBJ1-2 TRBV27 TGTGCCAGCAGTTTCGGGGGGCCCCACTATGGCTACACCTTC CASSFGGPHYGYTF
. . TRBJ2-1 TRBV6-1 TGTGCCAGCAGACAGATCGACAATGAGCAGTTCTTC CASRQIDNEQFF
. . TRBJ2-7 TRBV28 TGTGCCAGCACCGGCACAGAGGTCTACGAGCAGTACTTC CASTGTEVYEQYF
few . TRBJ2-6 TRBV24-1 TGTGCCACCAGTGATTTGCCGGGTTCTGGGGCCAACGTCCTGACTTTC CATSDLPGSGANVLTF
. . TRBJ2-5 TRBV12-3/TRBV12-4 TGTGCCAGCAGTTTCAGCGGAGAAAGGGAGACCCAGTACTTC CASSFSGERETQYF
many . TRBJ2-5 TRBV2 TGTGCCAGCAGTTGGACTGAAGAGACCCAGTACTTC CASSWTEETQYF
many . TRBJ2-7 TRBV7-9 TGTGCCAGCAGCCGGGTCTATCCTCTCGAGCAGTACTTC CASSRVYPLEQYF
. . TRBJ1-1 TRBV5-1 TGCGCCAGCAGCTTGGGGGGGGTTATGAACACTGAAGCTTTCTTT CASSLGGVMNTEAFF